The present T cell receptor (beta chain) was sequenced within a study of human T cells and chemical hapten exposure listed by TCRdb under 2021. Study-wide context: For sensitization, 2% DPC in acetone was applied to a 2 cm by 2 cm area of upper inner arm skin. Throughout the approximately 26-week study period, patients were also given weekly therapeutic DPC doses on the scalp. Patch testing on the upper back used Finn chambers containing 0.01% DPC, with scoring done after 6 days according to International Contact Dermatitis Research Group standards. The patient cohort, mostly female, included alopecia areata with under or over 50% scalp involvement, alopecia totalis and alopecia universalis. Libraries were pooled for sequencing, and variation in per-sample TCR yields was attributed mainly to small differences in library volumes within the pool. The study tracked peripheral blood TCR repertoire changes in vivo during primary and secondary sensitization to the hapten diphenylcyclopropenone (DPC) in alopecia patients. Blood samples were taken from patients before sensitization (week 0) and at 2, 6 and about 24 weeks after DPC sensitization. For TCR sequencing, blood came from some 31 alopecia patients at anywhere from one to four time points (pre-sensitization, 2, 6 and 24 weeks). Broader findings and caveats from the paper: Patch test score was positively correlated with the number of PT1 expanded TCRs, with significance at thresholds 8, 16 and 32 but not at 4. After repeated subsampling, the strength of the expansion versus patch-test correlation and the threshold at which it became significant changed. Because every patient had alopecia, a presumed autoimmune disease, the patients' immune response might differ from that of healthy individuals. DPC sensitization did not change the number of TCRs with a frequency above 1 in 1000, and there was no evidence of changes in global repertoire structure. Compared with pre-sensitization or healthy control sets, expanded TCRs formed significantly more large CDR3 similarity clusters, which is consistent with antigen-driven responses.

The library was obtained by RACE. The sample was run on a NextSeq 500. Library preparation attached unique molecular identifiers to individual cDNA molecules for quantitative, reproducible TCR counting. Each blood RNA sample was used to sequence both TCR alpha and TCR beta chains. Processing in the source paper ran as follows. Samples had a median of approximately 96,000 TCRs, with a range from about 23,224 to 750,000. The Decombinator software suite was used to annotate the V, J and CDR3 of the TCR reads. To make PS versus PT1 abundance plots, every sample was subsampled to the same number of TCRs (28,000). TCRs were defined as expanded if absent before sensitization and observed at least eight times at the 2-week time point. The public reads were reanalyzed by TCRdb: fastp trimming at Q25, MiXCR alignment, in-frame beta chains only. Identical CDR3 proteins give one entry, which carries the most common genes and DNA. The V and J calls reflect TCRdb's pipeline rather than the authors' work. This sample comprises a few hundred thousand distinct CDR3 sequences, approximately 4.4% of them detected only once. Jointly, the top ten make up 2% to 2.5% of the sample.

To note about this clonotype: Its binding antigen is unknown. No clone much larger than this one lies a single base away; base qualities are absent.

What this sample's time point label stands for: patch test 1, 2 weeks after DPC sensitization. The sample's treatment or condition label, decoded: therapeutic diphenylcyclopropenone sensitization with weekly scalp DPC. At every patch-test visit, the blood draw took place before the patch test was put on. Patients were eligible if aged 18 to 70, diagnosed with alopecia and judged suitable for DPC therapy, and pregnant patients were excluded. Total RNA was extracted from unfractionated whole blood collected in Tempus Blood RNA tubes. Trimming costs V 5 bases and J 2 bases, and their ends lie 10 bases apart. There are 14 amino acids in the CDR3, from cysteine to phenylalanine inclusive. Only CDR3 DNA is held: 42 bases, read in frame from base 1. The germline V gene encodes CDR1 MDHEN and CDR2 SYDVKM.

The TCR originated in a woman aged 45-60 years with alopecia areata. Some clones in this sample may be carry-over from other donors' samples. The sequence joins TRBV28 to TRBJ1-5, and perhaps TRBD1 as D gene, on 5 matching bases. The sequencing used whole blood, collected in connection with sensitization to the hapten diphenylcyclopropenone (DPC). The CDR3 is CASSLQQGNQPQHF. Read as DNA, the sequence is TGTGCCAGCAGTCTCCAACAGGGCAATCAGCCCCAGCATTTT.